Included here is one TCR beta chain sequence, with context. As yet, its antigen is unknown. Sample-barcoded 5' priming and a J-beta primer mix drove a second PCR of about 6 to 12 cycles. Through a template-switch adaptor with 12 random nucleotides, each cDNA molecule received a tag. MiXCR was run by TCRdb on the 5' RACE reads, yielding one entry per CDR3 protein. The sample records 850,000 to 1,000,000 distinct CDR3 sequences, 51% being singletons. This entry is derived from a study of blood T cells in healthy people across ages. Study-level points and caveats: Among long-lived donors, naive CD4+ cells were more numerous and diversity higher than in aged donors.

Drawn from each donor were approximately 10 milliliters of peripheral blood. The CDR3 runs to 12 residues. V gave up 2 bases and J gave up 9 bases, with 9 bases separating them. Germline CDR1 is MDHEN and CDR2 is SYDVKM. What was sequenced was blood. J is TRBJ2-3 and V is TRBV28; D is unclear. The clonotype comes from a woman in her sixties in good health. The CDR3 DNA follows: TGTGCCAGCAGTTTACTAGTTTCCACGCAGTATTTT. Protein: CASSLLVSTQYF. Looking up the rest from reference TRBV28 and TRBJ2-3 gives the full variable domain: DVKVTQSSRYLVKRTGEKVFLECVQDMDHENMFWYRQDPGLGLRLIYFSYDVKMKEKGDIPEGYSVSREKKERFSLILESASTNQTSMYLCASSLLVSTQYFGPGTRLTVL.